Below are 30 T cell receptor beta chains sequenced from a single sample in a study of blood T cell repertoires in COVID-19. Profiling relied on immunoSEQ multiplex PCR, and the TCRdb table lists in-frame clones only, not all of them. The table shows about 70,000 clones, with around 86% occurring only once. Sequenced: peripheral blood. These TCRs come from a woman older than 75 with active or convalescent COVID-19.

The V call is TRBV3-1 (or the pseudogene TRBV3-2), the J call TRBJ1-3; 9 nucleotides agree with TRBD1. The CDR3 is 15 residues long. Germline assignment: CDR1 LGHDT and CDR2 YNNKEL (reference sequence). After removal of 4 bases from V and 4 bases from J, the junction contained 5 bases not matched to a gene. CDR3 sequence reads: CASSPAGQGGNTIYF. CDR3 sequence (DNA): TGTGCCAGCAGCCCCGCTGGACAGGGGGGAAACACCATATATTTT.

The CDR3 region is CASSLVTGGEKLFF. The DNA for the CDR3 is TGTGCCAGCAGCTTGGTAACAGGGGGCGAAAAACTGTTTTTT. This chain links TRBV7-8 with TRBJ1-4, with 9 bases aligning to TRBD1. The CDR3 runs 14 residues. V lost 3 bases, J lost 8 bases, and 4 bases stayed unmatched. Germline V gene sequence: CDR1 SGHVS, CDR2 FQNEAQ.

The chain couples TRBV20-1 to TRBJ1-1; 7 nucleotides agree with TRBD1. The V segment lost 5 bases and the J segment 12 bases; nucleotides outside the gene matches: 9. The germline V gene encodes CDR1 DFQATT and CDR2 SNEGSKA (reference sequence). There are 11 residues in the CDR3. The CDR3 loop is CSAWTGQLPFF. CDR3 sequence (DNA): TGCAGTGCTTGGACGGGACAGCTTCCTTTCTTT.

This rearrangement joins TRBV7-2 to TRBJ1-3; D unresolved. CDR3 length: 17 residues. Trimming took off 6 bases at V and 0 bases at J, with 18 bases between the two ends. Per germline, CDR1 SGHTA and CDR2 FQGNSA. Written as DNA, the CDR3 is TGTGCCAGCAGTCCAATCGGAGGACGGCACTCTGGAAACACCATATATTTT. This encodes CASSPIGGRHSGNTIYF. Variable domain in full (rest from reference TRBV7-2 and TRBJ1-3): GAGVSQSPSNKVTEKGKDVELRCDPISGHTALYWYRQSLGQGLEFLIYFQGNSAPDKSGLPSDRFSAERTGGSVSTLTIQRTQQEDSAVYLCASSPIGGRHSGNTIYFGEGSWLTVV.

The chain has TRBV10-1 and TRBJ2-3, with 9 bases lining up with TRBD1. The V and J ends lost 3 bases and 9 bases, in that order; junction bases with no gene match: 10. CDR3 length: 15 amino acids. Germline-derived CDR1 and CDR2 are WNHNN and SYGVQD (reference sequence). The DNA for the CDR3 is TGCGCCAGCAGTGAATTACAGGGGGCGCGGGGCACGCAGTATTTT. Its protein is CASSELQGARGTQYF.

V is TRBV3-1 (or the pseudogene TRBV3-2) and J is TRBJ1-4; no reliable D call. Trimming took off 7 bases at V and 8 bases at J, with 17 bases between the two ends. The CDR3 has 14 residues. Germline V CDR1 and CDR2: LGHDT, YNNKEL (reference sequence). The CDR3 sequence is CASTEGGIREKLFF. The CDR3 coding sequence is TGTGCCAGCACGGAGGGAGGGATTAGGGAAAAACTGTTTTTT.

This clone was observed a few times. This rearrangement joins TRBV29-1 to TRBJ1-1; D is undetermined. Trimming removed 4 bases at V and 7 bases at J, with 10 bases between. The CDR3 contains 11 residues. The V gene's germline CDR1 is SQVTM and CDR2 ANQGSEA. CDR3 protein: CSVVARGEAFF. The DNA for the CDR3 is TGCAGCGTTGTGGCGCGGGGTGAAGCTTTCTTT. The full variable domain, in which reference TRBV29-1 and TRBJ1-1 provide the parts outside the CDR3, is SAVISQKPSRDICQRGTSLTIQCQVDSQVTMMFWYRQQPGQSLTLIATANQGSEATYESGFVIDKFPISRPNLTFSTLTVSNMSPEDSSIYLCSVVARGEAFFGQGTRLTVV.

This clone appeared a few times. The genes are TRBV7-2 and TRBJ1-5, with 8 bases aligning to TRBD1. With V trimmed by 5 bases and J by 0 bases, 6 bases remained unmatched. The CDR3 contains 16 residues. The germline gives CDR1 SGHTA, CDR2 FQGNSA. CDR3 sequence: CASSLRTGRSNQPQHF. For the CDR3, the DNA is TGTGCCAGCAGCCTGAGGACAGGGCGTAGCAATCAGCCCCAGCATTTT. Together with reference TRBV7-2 and TRBJ1-5, the CDR3 gives the full variable domain: GAGVSQSPSNKVTEKGKDVELRCDPISGHTALYWYRQSLGQGLEFLIYFQGNSAPDKSGLPSDRFSAERTGGSVSTLTIQRTQQEDSAVYLCASSLRTGRSNQPQHFGDGTRLSIL.

The rearrangement joins TRBV7-6 to TRBJ2-1; D might be TRBD1 (5 bases). Trimming took 2 bases from V and 4 from J, leaving 12 bases between them. Germline V gene lookup returns CDR1 SGHVS and CDR2 FNYEAQ. The CDR3 loop spans 15 amino acids. The CDR3: CASSLQPGFYNEQFF. Written as DNA, the CDR3 is TGTGCCAGCAGCTTACAGCCAGGGTTTTACAATGAGCAGTTCTTC.

This clone was counted between two and nine times. The chain employs TRBV9 and TRBJ2-1, with 7 bases identical to TRBD2. Germline loops: CDR1 SGDLS, CDR2 YYNGEE. The J segment lost 5 bases and the V segment lost 1 base, leaving 15 bases of the junction unmatched. The CDR3 sequence is 18 residues long. CDR3 in amino acids: CASSVTDHGGSVNNEQFF. CDR3 bases: TGTGCCAGCAGCGTAACAGACCACGGGGGGTCGGTGAACAATGAGCAGTTCTTC.

The chain joins TRBV19 to TRBJ2-5, with 11 bases identical to TRBD2. The germline gives CDR1 LNHDA, CDR2 SQIVND (reference sequence). Trimming at V came to 1 base and at J to 2 bases, leaving 6 bases not matched to a gene. The CDR3 covers 17 residues. DNA of the CDR3: TGTGCCAGTAGTATAGGTTCGGCTAGCGGGGGGCAAGAGACCCAGTACTTC. Amino acids: CASSIGSASGGQETQYF.

This chain joins TRBV19 and TRBJ2-5; 9 bases align to TRBD2. V shed 3 bases, J shed 4 bases, and the junction held 9 bases outside the gene matches. CDR1 and CDR2 (germline): LNHDA, SQIVND (reference sequence). There are 16 residues in the CDR3. CDR3 coding DNA: TGTGCCAGTAGTATCGTGGCTAGCGGGGTGTTAGAGACCCAGTACTTC. This translates into CASSIVASGVLETQYF.

The rearrangement links TRBV6-2 or TRBV6-3 to TRBJ1-4; 10 nucleotides match TRBD1. The length of the CDR3 is 18 residues. With 5 bases clipped from V and 0 bases from J, the junction kept 9 bases outside the gene matches. Per the germline V gene, CDR1 is MNHEY and CDR2 is SVGEGT. For the CDR3, the DNA is TGTGCCAGCAGTCAACCGGGACAGGGGCATGCAACTAATGAAAAACTGTTTTTT. The encoded protein is CASSQPGQGHATNEKLFF.

The rearrangement joins TRBV5-1 to TRBJ1-6; 10 bases are a match to TRBD1. CDR3 length: 15 residues. The trim removed 4 bases at V and 16 bases at J, leaving 14 bases unmatched. In germline, CDR1 is SGHRS, CDR2 YFSETQ. DNA of the CDR3: TGCGCCAGCAGCATCCGGACAGGGGGGGGTTTTCCTCTCCACTTT. This translates into CASSIRTGGGFPLHF. Variable domain in full (rest from reference TRBV5-1 and TRBJ1-6): KAGVTQTPRYLIKTRGQQVTLSCSPISGHRSVSWYQQTPGQGLQFLFEYFSETQRNKGNFPGRFSGRQFSNSRSEMNVSTLELGDSALYLCASSIRTGGGFPLHFGNGTRLTVT.

The chain uses TRBV19 and TRBJ2-2, with D maybe TRBD2 (5 bases). V lost 2 bases and J lost 5, with 18 bases in between. The CDR3 extends over 17 amino acids. Germline CDR1 LNHDA, CDR2 SQIVND (reference sequence). This chain's CDR3 is CASSIFYLRGSTGELFF. In DNA, the CDR3 is TGTGCCAGTAGTATATTTTACCTCCGGGGTTCGACCGGGGAGCTGTTTTTT.

The rearrangement joins TRBV7-6 to TRBJ1-1; D is ambiguous. CDR1 SGHVS and CDR2 FNYEAQ come from the germline V gene. The CDR3 consists of 13 residues. V lost 5 bases, J lost 3 bases, and 10 bases lay in between. The CDR3 coding sequence is TGTGCCAGCAGCCCGCTCCGGGACACTGAAGCTTTCTTT. Encoded protein: CASSPLRDTEAFF.

The chain recombines TRBV3-1 (or the pseudogene TRBV3-2) with TRBJ2-2; D remains ambiguous. V lost 0 bases to trimming and J lost 7 bases, with 9 bases between them. CDR1 and CDR2 (germline): LGHDT, YNNKEL (reference sequence). The CDR3 contains 14 residues. The DNA of the CDR3 is TGTGCCAGCAGCCAAGAAGTATTGCGCGGGGAGCTGTTTTTT. This sequence encodes CASSQEVLRGELFF.

This chain links TRBV24-1 with TRBJ2-3, with 7 bases that match TRBD1. CDR1 and CDR2 (germline): KGHDR, SFDVKD. The CDR3 sequence is 14 residues long. V was clipped by 7 bases and J by 2 bases; unmatched bases: 5. The CDR3 DNA reads as TGTGCCACCAGCAAGGGACAGACCACAGATACGCAGTATTTT. As protein: CATSKGQTTDTQYF.

This clone showed up just once. The chain employs TRBV30 and TRBJ1-6, with D possibly TRBD1 on 6 matching bases. CDR1 is GTSNPN, CDR2 SVGIG, per germline (reference sequence). CDR3 size: 13 residues. Trimming took off 5 bases at V and 7 bases at J, with 12 bases between the two ends. Here the CDR3 reads CAWVEGVNSPLHF. In DNA, the CDR3 is TGTGCCTGGGTCGAGGGGGTAAATTCACCCCTCCACTTT.

The chain joins TRBV10-3 to TRBJ1-2, with 8 bases that match TRBD1. Per germline, CDR1 ENHRY and CDR2 SYGVKD. The CDR3 is 13 residues long. V gave up 4 bases and J gave up 5 bases; unmatched junction bases: 3. As DNA, the CDR3 is TGTGCCATCAGTGTAGACAGGGGATATGGCTACACCTTC. Its protein product is CAISVDRGYGYTF.

J is TRBJ1-1 and V is TRBV19, with D unresolved. The CDR3 spans 14 residues. The V end lost 4 bases, the J end lost 0 bases, and 9 bases lay between the germline ends. Germline CDR1 LNHDA, CDR2 SQIVND (reference sequence). CDR3 in DNA: TGTGCCAGTAGTACTCCGGGGATGAACACTGAAGCTTTCTTT. Translating gives CASSTPGMNTEAFF.

This chain links TRBV6-5 with TRBJ2-3; a possible D gene is TRBD1 (6 bases). Per the germline V gene, CDR1 is MNHEY and CDR2 is SVGAGI. The CDR3 contains 12 residues. Trimming left V 5 bases short and J 7 bases short, with 10 bases between. CDR3 nucleotides: TGTGCCAGCAGTCAGGGACACCATACGCAGTATTTT. It yields the protein CASSQGHHTQYF.

The rearrangement uses TRBV7-2 and TRBJ1-5; a weak D match, TRBD1 (6 bases). Trimming stripped 5 bases from V and 5 bases from J, with 19 bases between. The length of the CDR3 is 16 residues. Germline assignment: CDR1 SGHTA and CDR2 FQGNSA. CDR3 in amino acids: CASSRGPGDGDQPQHF. CDR3 in DNA: TGTGCCAGCAGCAGAGGTCCAGGGGATGGTGATCAGCCCCAGCATTTT.

The chain recombines TRBV21-1 with TRBJ2-3; no check of the table's D call, TRBD2, against the DNA was made. TRBV21-1 is noted as a pseudogene. CDR3 size: 13 residues. CDR3 residues: CASSKREGDTQYF. CDR3 bases: TGTGCCAGCAGCAAAAGGGAGGGGGATACGCAGTATTTT.

The chain employs TRBV4-2 and TRBJ1-6; TRBD1 aligns across 9 bases. Germline V gene sequence: CDR1 LGHNA, CDR2 YNFKEQ. The CDR3 spans 16 residues. The trim removed 4 bases at V and 7 bases at J, leaving 8 bases unmatched. CDR3 in amino acids: CASSLQRGQGNSPLHF. The CDR3 bases are TGTGCCAGCAGCCTCCAGCGGGGACAGGGAAATTCACCCCTCCACTTT.

This chain uses TRBV16 with TRBJ2-1; maybe TRBD1 (5 bases). The CDR3 totals 12 residues. The V end was cut by 8 bases, the J end by 5 bases, with 10 bases between. CDR1 and CDR2 from the germline V gene are KGHSY and FQNENV. The CDR3 protein is CASGAGNNEQFF. In DNA, the CDR3 is TGTGCCAGCGGCGCAGGGAACAATGAGCAGTTCTTC.

The chain links TRBV6-5 to TRBJ2-4; 7 bases are a match to TRBD1. Germline CDR1 reads MNHEY; CDR2 reads SVGAGI. The CDR3 loop spans 15 amino acids. The V gene end was trimmed by 5 bases and the J gene end by 5 bases; junction bases not matched to a gene: 9. The CDR3 protein is CASSLLRDSQNIQYF. DNA for the CDR3: TGTGCCAGCAGTCTACTCCGGGACAGCCAAAACATTCAGTACTTC.

The rearrangement joins TRBV13 to TRBJ2-3; D uncertain. Deletions cut 3 bases from V and 2 bases from J, with 12 bases between. The CDR3 sequence is 15 residues long. CDR1 PRHDT and CDR2 FYEKMQ come from the germline V gene (reference sequence). The CDR3 region has the DNA TGTGCCAGCAGCTTTCGAGGTTTGTCCACAGATACGCAGTATTTT. This sequence encodes CASSFRGLSTDTQYF.

Only one count was recorded for this clone. CDR3 nucleotides: TGTGCCACCAGTGACCACAGGGGCAATGGCTACACCTTC. The encoded protein is CATSDHRGNGYTF. This chain links TRBV24-1 with TRBJ1-2; 7 nucleotides match TRBD1. V lost 4 bases to trimming and J lost 6 bases; unmatched junction nucleotides: 4. The length of the CDR3 is 13 residues. In germline, CDR1 is KGHDR, CDR2 SFDVKD.

The chain couples TRBV2 to TRBJ2-3; 9 nucleotides match TRBD2. This CDR3 has 16 residues. The V gene end was trimmed by 4 bases and the J gene end by 4 bases; junction bases not matched to a gene: 9. Germline CDR1 is SNHLY and CDR2 is FYNNEI. The CDR3 DNA sequence: TGTGCCAGCAGTGGCTGGGTGGCGGGGGGGCCAGATACGCAGTATTTT. Translation: CASSGWVAGGPDTQYF.